These T cell receptor beta chains were read from a single sample in a study of blood T cell repertoires in COVID-19. Measured with immunoSEQ multiplex PCR; TCRdb has only the in-frame clones, and not every one. The sample shows 150,000 to 200,000 clones, around 84% of them seen only once. Material for sequencing was peripheral blood. The receptors were gathered from a young man with active or convalescent COVID-19. The CDR3 runs from the conserved cysteine through the conserved F or W.

j_gene: TRBJ1-1; v_gene: TRBV27; CDR3aa: CASSLSGGANTEAFF
j_gene: TRBJ2-7; v_gene: TRBV5-8; CDR3aa: CASSLALAGGVEQYF
j_gene: TRBJ2-5; v_gene: TRBV4-1; CDR3aa: CASSQGFVRSQETQYF
j_gene: TRBJ1-5; v_gene: TRBV18; CDR3aa: CASSPTVLGSNQPQHF
j_gene: TRBJ2-1; v_gene: TRBV7-9; CDR3aa: CASSLTVDNEQFF
j_gene: TRBJ1-5; v_gene: TRBV27; CDR3aa: CASSQGQRNQPQHF
j_gene: TRBJ2-1; v_gene: TRBV5-4; CDR3aa: CASSSDWGSSYNEQFF
j_gene: TRBJ1-3; v_gene: TRBV3-1/TRBV3-2; CDR3aa: CASNLQGQGLSGNTIYF
j_gene: TRBJ2-7; v_gene: TRBV27; CDR3aa: CASSSGQMSYEQYF
j_gene: TRBJ2-3; v_gene: TRBV5-1; CDR3aa: CASSLGLAGGETDTQYF
j_gene: TRBJ1-5; v_gene: TRBV6-5; CDR3aa: CASMKGVGNQPQHF
j_gene: TRBJ1-1; v_gene: TRBV7-9; CDR3aa: CASSSQGRNTEAFF
j_gene: TRBJ1-2; v_gene: TRBV19; CDR3aa: CASSKGDRHYGYTF
j_gene: TRBJ1-2; v_gene: TRBV5-1; CDR3aa: CASSFGLTGGVKSYGYTF
j_gene: TRBJ1-2; v_gene: TRBV11-3; CDR3aa: CASSSGGRGLYRDYGYTF
j_gene: TRBJ2-5; v_gene: TRBV6-1; CDR3aa: CASSEGGQVQETQYF
j_gene: TRBJ1-1; v_gene: TRBV15; CDR3aa: CATSRDLGDLSIASAFF
j_gene: TRBJ2-5; v_gene: TRBV10-3; CDR3aa: CATRTSGDQETQYF
j_gene: TRBJ2-1; v_gene: TRBV30; CDR3aa: CAWRGMGLAGGEQFF
j_gene: TRBJ2-1; v_gene: TRBV19; CDR3aa: CASSMTSGGAGEQFF
j_gene: TRBJ1-2; v_gene: TRBV19; CDR3aa: CAAAPGHANYGYTF
j_gene: TRBJ1-3; v_gene: TRBV30; CDR3aa: CAWSVRPRTGDTIYF
j_gene: TRBJ2-7; v_gene: TRBV5-1; CDR3aa: CASSLRGGTGFDEQYF
j_gene: TRBJ1-2; v_gene: TRBV7-2; CDR3aa: CASSPGQGTYGYTF
j_gene: TRBJ1-1; v_gene: TRBV15; CDR3aa: CATSRGDRDSTEAFF
j_gene: TRBJ1-5; v_gene: TRBV19; CDR3aa: CATSEGLNQPQHF
j_gene: TRBJ1-6; v_gene: TRBV18; CDR3aa: CASSPSSTGNNSPLHF
j_gene: TRBJ1-1; v_gene: TRBV10-3; CDR3aa: CATRVGGGDTEAFF
j_gene: TRBJ2-7; v_gene: TRBV2; CDR3aa: CASSPLAGGPYEQYF
j_gene: TRBJ1-6; v_gene: TRBV2; CDR3aa: CAGGMSSNSPLHF
j_gene: TRBJ2-5; v_gene: TRBV11-1; CDR3aa: CASSLALGAGETQYF
j_gene: TRBJ2-7; v_gene: TRBV6-5; CDR3aa: CASSYSMEVSSYEQYF
j_gene: TRBJ2-1; v_gene: TRBV3-1/TRBV3-2; CDR3aa: CASSPQLAGKTDEQFF
j_gene: TRBJ2-1; v_gene: TRBV11-3; CDR3aa: CASSRGGSYNEQFF
j_gene: TRBJ2-7; v_gene: TRBV18; CDR3aa: CASSPLEIAGGHEQYF
j_gene: TRBJ2-2; v_gene: TRBV7-9; CDR3aa: CASSQLDGLTGELFF
j_gene: TRBJ1-3; v_gene: TRBV28; CDR3aa: CASSLATVAGNTIYF
j_gene: TRBJ1-1; v_gene: TRBV2; CDR3aa: CASSDPTGTEMNTEAFF
j_gene: TRBJ2-2; v_gene: TRBV24-1; CDR3aa: CATSDLQGRELFF
j_gene: TRBJ2-5; v_gene: TRBV25-1; CDR3aa: CASSVASGNGETQYF
j_gene: TRBJ2-7; v_gene: TRBV4-3; CDR3aa: CASSQWGRYYEQYF
j_gene: TRBJ2-5; v_gene: TRBV9; CDR3aa: CASSVGGETQYF
j_gene: TRBJ2-2; v_gene: TRBV10-3; CDR3aa: CAISTGGSDTGELFF
j_gene: TRBJ1-1; v_gene: TRBV2; CDR3aa: CASTIAGGNTEAFF
j_gene: TRBJ1-5; v_gene: TRBV28; CDR3aa: CASSVGTAVQPQHF
j_gene: TRBJ1-2; v_gene: TRBV6-5; CDR3aa: CASSYPDGTGYTF
j_gene: TRBJ2-2; v_gene: TRBV7-2; CDR3aa: CASSFGLGGLFF
j_gene: TRBJ2-1; v_gene: TRBV12-3/TRBV12-4; CDR3aa: CASSQNRGEQFF
j_gene: TRBJ1-1; v_gene: TRBV10-3; CDR3aa: CAISGEQSNTEAFF
j_gene: TRBJ1-1; v_gene: TRBV7-2; CDR3aa: CASKRGQSNTEAFF
j_gene: TRBJ1-1; v_gene: TRBV6-1; CDR3aa: CASSEDRRNTEAFF
j_gene: TRBJ2-1; v_gene: TRBV27; CDR3aa: CASSPDRVGYNEQFF
j_gene: TRBJ1-2; v_gene: TRBV7-9; CDR3aa: CASSSAGDRHGYTF